This TCR beta chain was found in a study of Ad26.COV2.S vaccination and SARS-CoV-2 variants. Study-level background: Doses of Ad26.COV2.S were injected into muscle once or twice, 56 days apart.

Comments on this clone: Antigen specificity is unknown.

Assay: immunoSEQ multiplex PCR; the TCRdb copy retains only in-frame clones and omits some. The profile shows approximately 280,000 clones, 80% to 90% of them singletons. Documented treatment: over 15 received Ad26.COV2.S at low or high dose, single or two shots; five or six received placebo; per-sample allocation not given. Day 63 after the first vaccine or placebo injection was the time point for sampling. A Boston donor was an adult aged 18-55 years. Study conclusions and caveats: Substantial breadth was reportedly displayed by spike-specific CD8+ and CD4+ T cell responses after vaccination.

The TCR was taken from a person between 18 and 65 years old who received the Ad26.COV2.S COVID-19 vaccine or a placebo. The sample was peripheral blood, taken in a trial of Ad26.COV2.S vaccine versus placebo.

CDR3 nucleotide sequence: TGTGCCAGCAGTGTAGCCCAGTATCTCTATGGCTACACCTTC. The encoded protein is CASSVAQYLYGYTF. The chain has TRBV6-1 and TRBJ1-2; D gene uncertain. CDR3 length: 14 residues. Germline V gene lookup returns CDR1 MNHNS and CDR2 SASEGT. V gave up 4 bases and J gave up 4 bases, with 13 bases separating them.